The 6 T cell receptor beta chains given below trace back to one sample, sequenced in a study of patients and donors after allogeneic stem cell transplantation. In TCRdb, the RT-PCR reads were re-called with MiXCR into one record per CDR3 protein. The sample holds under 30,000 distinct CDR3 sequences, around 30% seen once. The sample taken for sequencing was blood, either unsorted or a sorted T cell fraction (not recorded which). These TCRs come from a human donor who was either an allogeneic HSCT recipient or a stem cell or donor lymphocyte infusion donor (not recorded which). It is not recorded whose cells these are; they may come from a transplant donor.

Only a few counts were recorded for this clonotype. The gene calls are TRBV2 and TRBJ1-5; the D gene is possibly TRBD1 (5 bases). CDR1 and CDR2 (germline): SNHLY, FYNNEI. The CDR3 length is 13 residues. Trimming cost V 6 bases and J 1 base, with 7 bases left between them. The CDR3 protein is CASRKGSNQPQHF. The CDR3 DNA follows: TGTGCCAGCAGAAAGGGGAGCAATCAGCCCCAGCATTTT.

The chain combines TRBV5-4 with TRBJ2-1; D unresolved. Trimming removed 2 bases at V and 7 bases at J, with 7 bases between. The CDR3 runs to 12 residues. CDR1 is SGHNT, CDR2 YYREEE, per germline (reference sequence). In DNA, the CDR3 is TGTGCCAGCAGCTTTTCTGCGAATGAGCAGTTCTTC. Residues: CASSFSANEQFF.

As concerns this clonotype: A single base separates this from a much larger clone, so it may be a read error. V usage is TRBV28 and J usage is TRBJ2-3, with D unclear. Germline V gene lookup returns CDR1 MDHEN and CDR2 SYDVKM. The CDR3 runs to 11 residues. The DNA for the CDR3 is TGTACCAGCAGTATGAAAGATACGCAGTATTTT. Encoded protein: CTSSMKDTQYF.

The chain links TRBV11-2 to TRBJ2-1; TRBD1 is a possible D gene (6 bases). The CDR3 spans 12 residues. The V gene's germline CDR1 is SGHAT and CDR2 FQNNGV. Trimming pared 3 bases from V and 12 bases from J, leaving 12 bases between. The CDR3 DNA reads TGTGCCAGCAGCTTCTCAGGGGAGCGGCAGTTCTTC. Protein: CASSFSGERQFF.

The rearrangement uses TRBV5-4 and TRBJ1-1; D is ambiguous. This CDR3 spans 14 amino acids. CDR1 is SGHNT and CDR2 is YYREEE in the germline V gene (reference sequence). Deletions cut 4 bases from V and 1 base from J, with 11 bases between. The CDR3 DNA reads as TGTGCCAGCAGCCCCGCCGGTAGGAACACTGAAGCTTTCTTT. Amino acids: CASSPAGRNTEAFF.

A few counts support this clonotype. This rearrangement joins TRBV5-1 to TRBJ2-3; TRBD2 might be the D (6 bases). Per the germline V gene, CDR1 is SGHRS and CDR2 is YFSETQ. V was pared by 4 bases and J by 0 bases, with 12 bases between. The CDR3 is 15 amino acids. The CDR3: CASSRDLSSTDTQYF. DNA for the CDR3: TGCGCCAGCAGCCGGGACTTGTCTAGCACAGATACGCAGTATTTT.